Presented here are 5 T cell receptor beta chains from one specimen sequenced in a study of blood T cell repertoires in COVID-19. TCRdb's copy holds only in-frame clones and misses some; the assay was immunoSEQ multiplex PCR. The table records roughly 80,000 clones, about 88% of them present only once. The sequenced material came from peripheral blood. These TCRs come from a human donor in a cohort sampled during active COVID-19.

The chain couples TRBV5-6 to TRBJ2-3; 9 positions match TRBD2. Trimming cost V 1 base and J 3 bases; bases outside gene matches: 6. CDR3 length: 16 residues. Germline CDR1 SGHDT, CDR2 YYEEEE. CDR3 sequence reads: CASSLPGLARTDTQYF. In DNA, the CDR3 is TGTGCCAGCAGCTTGCCGGGACTAGCACGGACAGATACGCAGTATTTT.

The rearrangement links TRBV9 to TRBJ2-3; the match to TRBD2 covers 9 bases. The V and J ends lost 4 bases and 2 bases, in that order; junction bases with no gene match: 14. The length of the CDR3 is 18 residues. Germline V gene data show CDR1 as SGDLS and CDR2 as YYNGEE. CDR3 in DNA: TGTGCCAGCAGCACCCGAACCTCTAGCGGGGTGTCCACAGATACGCAGTATTTT. Residues: CASSTRTSSGVSTDTQYF. The full variable domain, its missing parts supplied by reference TRBV9 and TRBJ2-3, is DSGVTQTPKHLITATGQRVTLRCSPRSGDLSVYWYQQSLDQGLQFLIQYYNGEERAKGNILERFSAQQFPDLHSELNLSSLELGDSALYFCASSTRTSSGVSTDTQYFGPGTRLTVL.

The table lists this clone with a few counts. The chain couples TRBV5-1 to TRBJ2-3, with 12 positions matching TRBD2. The germline V gene has CDR1 SGHRS and CDR2 YFSETQ. With V trimmed by 4 bases and J by 0 bases, 3 bases remained unmatched. The CDR3 has 16 residues. The CDR3 loop is CASSATSGGSTDTQYF. The CDR3, as DNA: TGCGCCAGCAGCGCGACTAGCGGGGGTAGCACAGATACGCAGTATTTT.

V usage is TRBV7-7 and J usage is TRBJ1-3; weak D call: TRBD1 (6 bases). The germline V gene encodes CDR1 SSHAT and CDR2 FNYEAQ (reference sequence). The CDR3 covers 15 residues. Trimming left V 1 base short and J 4 bases short, with 11 bases between. The DNA of the CDR3 is TGTGCCAGCAGCTTAGGACGGGACATCGGAAACACCATATATTTT. Its protein product is CASSLGRDIGNTIYF.

Written as DNA, the CDR3 is TGTGCCAGCTCCTCCGGACTAGCGGGGGCCTACGAGCAGTACTTC. It encodes CASSSGLAGAYEQYF. The gene calls are TRBV18 and TRBJ2-7; 13 nucleotides agree with TRBD2. Germline loops: CDR1 KGHSH, CDR2 LQKENI. The CDR3 runs to 15 residues. Trimming at V came to 6 bases and at J to 2 bases, leaving 4 bases not matched to a gene.